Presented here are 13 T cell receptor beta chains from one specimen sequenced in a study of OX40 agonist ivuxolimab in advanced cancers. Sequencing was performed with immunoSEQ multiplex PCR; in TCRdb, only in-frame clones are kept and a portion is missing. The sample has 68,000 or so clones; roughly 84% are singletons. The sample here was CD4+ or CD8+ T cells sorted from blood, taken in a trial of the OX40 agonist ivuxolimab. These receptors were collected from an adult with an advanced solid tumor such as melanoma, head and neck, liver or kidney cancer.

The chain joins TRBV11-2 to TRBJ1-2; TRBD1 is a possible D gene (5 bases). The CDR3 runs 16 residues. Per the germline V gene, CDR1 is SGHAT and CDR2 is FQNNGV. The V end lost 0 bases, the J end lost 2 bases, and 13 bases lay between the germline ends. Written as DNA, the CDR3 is TGTGCCAGCAGCTTAGATTCAGGGCGAGGGAACTATGGCTACACCTTC. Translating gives CASSLDSGRGNYGYTF. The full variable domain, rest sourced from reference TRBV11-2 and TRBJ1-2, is EAGVAQSPRYKIIEKRQSVAFWCNPISGHATLYWYQQILGQGPKLLIQFQNNGVVDDSQLPKDRFSAERLKGVDSTLKIQPAKLEDSAVYLCASSLDSGRGNYGYTFGSGTRLTVV.

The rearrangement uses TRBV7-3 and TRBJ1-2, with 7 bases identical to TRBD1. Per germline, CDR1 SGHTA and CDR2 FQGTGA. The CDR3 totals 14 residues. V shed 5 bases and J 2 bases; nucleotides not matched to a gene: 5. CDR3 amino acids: CASSAAGQNYGYTF. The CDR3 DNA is TGTGCCAGCAGCGCCGCGGGACAGAACTATGGCTACACCTTC.

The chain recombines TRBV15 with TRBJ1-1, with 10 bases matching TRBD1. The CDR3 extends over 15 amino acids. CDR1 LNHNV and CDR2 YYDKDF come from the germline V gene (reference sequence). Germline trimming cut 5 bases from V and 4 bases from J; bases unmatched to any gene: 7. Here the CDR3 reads CATSAQRTGGTEAFF. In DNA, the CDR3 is TGTGCCACCAGCGCCCAGCGGACAGGGGGCACTGAAGCTTTCTTT.

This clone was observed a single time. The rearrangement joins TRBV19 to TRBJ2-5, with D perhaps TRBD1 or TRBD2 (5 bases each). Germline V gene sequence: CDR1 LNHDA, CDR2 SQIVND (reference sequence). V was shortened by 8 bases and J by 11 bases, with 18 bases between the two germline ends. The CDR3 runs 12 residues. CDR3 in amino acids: CASEGLENKQYF. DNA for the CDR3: TGTGCCAGTGAGGGGTTGGAAAACAAGCAGTACTTC.

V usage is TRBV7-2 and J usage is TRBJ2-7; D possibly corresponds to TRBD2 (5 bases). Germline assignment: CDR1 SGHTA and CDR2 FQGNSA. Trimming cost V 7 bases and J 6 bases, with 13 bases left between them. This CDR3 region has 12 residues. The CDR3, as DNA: TGTGCCAGCAACCTACGGGGTGGCGAGCAGTACTTC. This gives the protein CASNLRGGEQYF.

The DNA of the CDR3 is TGTGCCAGCTCACTGGGACAGGGAGGCACAGATACGCAGTATTTT. This sequence encodes CASSLGQGGTDTQYF. The V and J genes are TRBV18 and TRBJ2-3; the match to TRBD1 covers 9 bases. This CDR3 region has 15 residues. Trimming at V came to 4 bases and at J to 1 base, leaving 3 bases not matched to a gene. Germline V CDR1 and CDR2: KGHSH, LQKENI.

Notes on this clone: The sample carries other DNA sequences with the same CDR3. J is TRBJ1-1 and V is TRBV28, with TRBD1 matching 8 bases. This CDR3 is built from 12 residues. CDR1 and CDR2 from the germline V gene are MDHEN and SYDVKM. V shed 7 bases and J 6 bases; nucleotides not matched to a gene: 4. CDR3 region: CASTTGGSEAFF. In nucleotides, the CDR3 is TGTGCCAGCACCACAGGGGGGTCTGAAGCTTTCTTT.

The CDR3 loop is CASSKVRGRSPPLDYNEQFF. The DNA for the CDR3 is TGTGCCAGCAGCAAAGTCCGTGGGAGGTCTCCCCCATTGGACTACAATGAGCAGTTCTTC. The chain joins TRBV21-1 to TRBJ2-1; the tabulated D call, TRBD2, remains unverified against the DNA. TRBV21-1 is assigned pseudogene status. This CDR3 is 20 amino acids long.

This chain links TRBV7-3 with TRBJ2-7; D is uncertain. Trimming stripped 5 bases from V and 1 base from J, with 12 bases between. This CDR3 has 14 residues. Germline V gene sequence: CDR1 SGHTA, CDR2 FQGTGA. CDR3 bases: TGTGCCAGCAGCCGCGTCGGAGAATCCTACGAGCAGTACTTC. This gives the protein CASSRVGESYEQYF.

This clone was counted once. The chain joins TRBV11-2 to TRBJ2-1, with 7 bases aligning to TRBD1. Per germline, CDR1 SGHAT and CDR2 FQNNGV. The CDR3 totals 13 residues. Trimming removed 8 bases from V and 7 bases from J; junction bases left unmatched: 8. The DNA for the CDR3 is TGTGCCAGCCGATGGGACAGTGGAAATGAGCAGTTCTTC. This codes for CASRWDSGNEQFF.

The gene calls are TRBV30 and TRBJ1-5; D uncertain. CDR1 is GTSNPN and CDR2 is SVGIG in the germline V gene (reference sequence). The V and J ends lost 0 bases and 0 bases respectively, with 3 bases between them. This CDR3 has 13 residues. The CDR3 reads CAWSVSSNQPQHF. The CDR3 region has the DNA TGTGCCTGGAGTGTTAGTAGCAATCAGCCCCAGCATTTT.

CDR3: CASSPGTGVIETQYF. CDR3 coding DNA: TGTGCCAGCAGTCCGGGGACAGGGGTAATTGAGACCCAGTACTTC. The rearrangement links TRBV28 to TRBJ2-5; TRBD1 aligns across 10 bases. CDR1 MDHEN and CDR2 SYDVKM come from the germline V gene. The CDR3 extends over 15 amino acids. V lost 5 bases, J lost 5 bases, and 8 bases stayed unmatched.

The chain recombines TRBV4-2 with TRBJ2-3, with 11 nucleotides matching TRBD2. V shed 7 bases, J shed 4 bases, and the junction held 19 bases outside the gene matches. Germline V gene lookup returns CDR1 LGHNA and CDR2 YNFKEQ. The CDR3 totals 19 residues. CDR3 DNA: TGTGCCAGCAAAAAAAGGGGTCTAGCGGGAGGAGGAGGCGCAGATACGCAGTATTTT. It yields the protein CASKKRGLAGGGGADTQYF.